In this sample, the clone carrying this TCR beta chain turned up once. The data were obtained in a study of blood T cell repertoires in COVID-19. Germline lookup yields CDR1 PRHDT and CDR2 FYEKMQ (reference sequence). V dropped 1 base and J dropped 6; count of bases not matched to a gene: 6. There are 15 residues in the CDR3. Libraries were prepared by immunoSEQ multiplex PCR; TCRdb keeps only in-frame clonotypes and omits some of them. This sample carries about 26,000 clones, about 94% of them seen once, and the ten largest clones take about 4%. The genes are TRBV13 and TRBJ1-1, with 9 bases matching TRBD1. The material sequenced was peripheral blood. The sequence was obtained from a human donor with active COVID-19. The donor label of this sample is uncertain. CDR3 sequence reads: CASSLEGQGRPEAFF. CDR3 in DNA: TGTGCCAGCAGCTTAGAAGGACAGGGGAGGCCTGAAGCTTTCTTT.